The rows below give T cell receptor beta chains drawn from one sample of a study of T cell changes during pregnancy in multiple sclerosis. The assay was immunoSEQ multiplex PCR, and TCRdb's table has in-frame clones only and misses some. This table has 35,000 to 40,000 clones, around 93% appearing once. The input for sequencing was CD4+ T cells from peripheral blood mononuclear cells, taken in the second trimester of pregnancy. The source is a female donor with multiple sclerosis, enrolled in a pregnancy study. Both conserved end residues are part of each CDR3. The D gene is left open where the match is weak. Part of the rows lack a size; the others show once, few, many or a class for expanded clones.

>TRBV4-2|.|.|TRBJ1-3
TGTGCCAGCAGCCAAGAAGGGACTACTGCTGGAAACACCATATATTTT
CASSQEGTTAGNTIYF
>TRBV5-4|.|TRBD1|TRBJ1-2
TGTGCCAGCACCATGGGACAGCCCTATGGCTACACCTTC
CASTMGQPYGYTF
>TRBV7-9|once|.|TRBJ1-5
TGTGCCAGCAGCGCAGACAGTTTCAATCAGCCCCAGCATTTT
CASSADSFNQPQHF
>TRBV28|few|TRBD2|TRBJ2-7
TGTGCCAGCAGCCCCGGGACTAGCGGGAGCCACGAGCAGTACTTC
CASSPGTSGSHEQYF
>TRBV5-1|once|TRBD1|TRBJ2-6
TGCGCCAGCAGCTTGGCGACAGGGACTGGGGCCAACGTCCTGACTTTC
CASSLATGTGANVLTF
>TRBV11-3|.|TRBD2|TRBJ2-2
TGTGCCAGCAGTAGCGGGGGGGTCACCGGGGAGCTGTTTTTT
CASSSGGVTGELFF
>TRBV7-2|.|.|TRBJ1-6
TGTGCCAGCAGCTTAGTGGCCAGGGGAGATTCACCCCTTCACTTT
CASSLVARGDSPLHF
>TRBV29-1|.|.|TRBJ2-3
TGCAGCGTTGCGGACAGACGCACAGATACGCAGTATTTT
CSVADRRTDTQYF
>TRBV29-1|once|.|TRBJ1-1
TGCAGCGTTGGACAGCTCGGGGAAGCTTTCTTT
CSVGQLGEAFF
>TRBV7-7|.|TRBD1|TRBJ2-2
TGTGCCAGCAGCCCCGGGACAGGGGGAACCGGGGAGCTGTTTTTT
CASSPGTGGTGELFF
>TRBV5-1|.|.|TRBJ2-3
TGCGCCAGCAGCTTGGCAGGGAGGGGGGATACGCAGTATTTT
CASSLAGRGDTQYF
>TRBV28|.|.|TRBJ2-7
TGTGCCAGCAGTCGAATGGGGGGGGCCGACGGAGACGAGCAGTACTTC
CASSRMGGADGDEQYF
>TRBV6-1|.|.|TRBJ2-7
TGTGCCAGCAGTGAAATCTCCGAGCAGTACTTC
CASSEISEQYF
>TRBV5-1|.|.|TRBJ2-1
TGCGCCAGCAGCTTGGCCGCGGGTGGCAATGAGCAGTTCTTC
CASSLAAGGNEQFF
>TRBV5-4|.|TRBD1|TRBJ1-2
TGTGCCAGCAGCTTGGGGCAGGGGGGAGACTATGGCTACACCTTC
CASSLGQGGDYGYTF
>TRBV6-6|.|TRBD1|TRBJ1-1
TGTGCCAGCACCCTACAGGGGCGGGTCACTGAAGCTTTCTTT
CASTLQGRVTEAFF
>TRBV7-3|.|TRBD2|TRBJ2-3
TGTGCCAGCAGCTTATCGGGAGGGGCAGATACGCAGTATTTT
CASSLSGGADTQYF
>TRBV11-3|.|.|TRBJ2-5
TGTGCCAGCAGCCCCGGGTCCGGCAGCTTTGGGGAGACCCAGTACTTC
CASSPGSGSFGETQYF
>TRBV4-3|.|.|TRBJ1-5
TGCGCCAGCAGCCAGGACAATAGCAATCAGCCCCAGCATTTT
CASSQDNSNQPQHF
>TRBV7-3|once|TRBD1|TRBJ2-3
TGTGCCAGCAGCTCACAGGGGGCGGGAGATACGCAGTATTTT
CASSSQGAGDTQYF
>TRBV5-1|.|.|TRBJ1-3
TGCGCCAGTCAAGACAGTAATGGAAACACCATATATTTT
CASQDSNGNTIYF
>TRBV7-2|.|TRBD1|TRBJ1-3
TGTGCCAGCAGCGCCCGACAGGGATCAGGAAACACCATATATTTT
CASSARQGSGNTIYF